This T cell receptor beta chain was profiled in a study of blood T cell repertoires in COVID-19. Study-wide context: Italy, Spain and the United States were the sources of the convalescent and acute COVID-19 samples.

CDR1 is SNHLY, CDR2 FYNNEI, per germline. There are 13 residues in the CDR3. The V and J ends lost 6 bases and 8 bases respectively, with 13 bases between them. As processed by the authors: It was from reference gene primer amplification that nucleated cell counts were estimated. Profiled with immunoSEQ multiplex PCR; TCRdb holds only in-frame clones, not every one. For V, J and clone size, that table is used; D and trimming come from the DNA. This sample yields under 350,000 clones, of which roughly 90% are seen a single time; about 1.7% belongs to the top ten. The cohort comprised adults aged 18 to 89 years residing in 20 to 25 US areas.

The chain couples TRBV2 to TRBJ1-4, with D tentatively TRBD1 (6 bases). The receptor's source is a woman aged 40-49 years who had recovered from COVID-19. The sample consisted of PBMCs or T cells enriched from blood (not recorded which). The DNA of the CDR3 is TGTGCCAGCAGCTCCAGGGGTAGGGAAAAACTGTTTTTT. It is translated as CASSSRGREKLFF.